Listed below are T cell receptor beta chains from one sample, sequenced in a study of shared T cell receptors in the human thymus. The protocol was immunoSEQ multiplex PCR, while the TCRdb copy is restricted to in-frame clones and leaves out a portion. The table records some 700,000 clones, 70% to 90% of them present only once. The sample also formed part of further work on human thymus T cells.

The sample comprised thymocytes. The receptors here all came from a girl under three years old with a congenital heart defect. Both conserved end residues are part of each CDR3. Each record gives: clone size, D gene, V gene, J gene, CDR3 protein, CDR3 DNA. D genes are given only for firm matches. Clone size appears in some rows only: once, few, many, or a class for an expanded clone.

>.|.|TRBV9|TRBJ1-2
CASSTDSPGSNGYTF
TGTGCCAGCAGCACCGATAGCCCGGGGTCTAATGGCTACACCTTC
>.|.|TRBV18|TRBJ2-2
CASSRYRLGDNPNTGELFF
TGTGCCAGCTCACGGTATCGTCTAGGGGACAATCCGAACACCGGGGAGCTGTTTTTT
>.|.|TRBV7-4|TRBJ1-6
CASSLFEGDNSPLHF
TGTGCCAGCAGCTTATTCGAGGGGGATAATTCACCCCTCCACTTT
>once|.|TRBV27|TRBJ2-2
CASSLTAGELFF
TGTGCCAGCAGTTTAACGGCCGGGGAGCTGTTTTTT
>.|.|TRBV7-9|TRBJ2-7
CASSLTGPHGQYF
TGTGCCAGCAGCTTAACAGGGCCCCACGGGCAGTACTTC
>.|TRBD1|TRBV28|TRBJ2-4
CASRGQGQYF
TGTGCCAGCAGGGGACAGGGTCAGTACTTC
>.|TRBD1|TRBV4-3|TRBJ1-2
CASSLTGTGDSYGYTF
TGCGCCAGCAGCCTTACCGGGACAGGGGATTCCTATGGCTACACCTTC
>.|TRBD2|TRBV28|TRBJ2-1
CASSFGGLAGGSSYNEQFF
TGTGCCAGCAGTTTCGGGGGACTAGCGGGGGGATCCTCCTACAATGAGCAGTTCTTC
>.|TRBD2|TRBV6-4|TRBJ2-1
CASSGASGELNEQFF
TGTGCCAGCAGTGGGGCCAGCGGGGAACTCAATGAGCAGTTCTTC
>.|.|TRBV6-1|TRBJ1-5
CASSELKFDSYSNQPQHF
TGTGCCAGCAGTGAATTGAAGTTTGACAGTTATAGCAATCAGCCCCAGCATTTT
>.|.|TRBV15|TRBJ1-6
CATSRGRVSQNSPLHF
TGTGCCACCAGCAGAGGCAGGGTGAGTCAGAATTCACCCCTCCACTTT
>.|TRBD2|TRBV10-2|TRBJ2-3
CASSEFPGLADLSTDTQYF
TGCGCCAGCAGTGAGTTCCCGGGACTAGCGGACCTTAGCACAGATACGCAGTATTTT
>.|TRBD2|TRBV7-2|TRBJ2-1
CASSPGLAGNEQFF
TGTGCCAGCAGCCCGGGACTAGCGGGCAATGAGCAGTTCTTC
>few|.|TRBV28|TRBJ2-3
CASKGGAPDTQYF
TGTGCCAGCAAGGGGGGGGCTCCAGATACGCAGTATTTT
>.|TRBD1|TRBV7-9|TRBJ2-7
CASSFFWDRVYEQYF
TGTGCCAGCAGCTTCTTTTGGGACAGGGTCTACGAGCAGTACTTC
>few|TRBD1|TRBV7-9|TRBJ2-7
CASSSRFGTASYEQYF
TGTGCCAGCAGCTCTCGATTCGGGACAGCCTCCTACGAGCAGTACTTC
>.|TRBD2|TRBV4-1|TRBJ2-1
CASSHLRRLAGPYNEQFF
TGCGCCAGCAGCCATCTAAGACGGCTAGCGGGGCCGTACAATGAGCAGTTCTTC
>.|.|TRBV4-3|TRBJ1-2
CASSQDRLYGYTF
TGCGCCAGCAGCCAGGACAGACTCTATGGCTACACCTTC
>once|.|TRBV5-4|TRBJ1-5
CASSFTGGTGNQPQHF
TGTGCCAGCAGCTTTACCGGGGGAACGGGCAATCAGCCCCAGCATTTT
>once|.|TRBV27|TRBJ1-1
CASSKKGVNTEAFF
TGTGCCAGCAGTAAAAAGGGGGTGAACACTGAAGCTTTCTTT
>.|.|TRBV7-9|TRBJ1-1
CASTPEGGLNTEAFF
TGTGCCAGTACCCCAGAAGGAGGCTTGAACACTGAAGCTTTCTTT
>.|.|TRBV4-1|TRBJ2-1
CASSQDRRANEQFF
TGCGCCAGCAGCCAAGACAGGAGGGCAAATGAGCAGTTCTTC
>.|.|TRBV30|TRBJ2-5
CAWSLLRGEPQETQYF
TGTGCCTGGAGCCTCCTCCGCGGAGAGCCACAAGAGACCCAGTACTTC
>.|TRBD1|TRBV28|TRBJ2-2
CASSFPYRGLNTGELFF
TGTGCCAGCAGTTTCCCTTACAGGGGGCTTAACACCGGGGAGCTGTTTTTT
>.|TRBD1|TRBV10-3|TRBJ1-1
CAITAGQGRNTEAFF
TGTGCCATCACCGCTGGACAGGGAAGGAACACTGAAGCTTTCTTT
>.|TRBD1|TRBV7-2|TRBJ1-2
CASSFGRGTEANYGYTF
TGTGCCAGCAGCTTCGGTCGGGGGACAGAAGCTAACTATGGCTACACCTTC
>.|.|TRBV6-1|TRBJ2-1
CASSEARGGNNEQFF
TGTGCCAGCAGTGAAGCGCGAGGGGGTAACAATGAGCAGTTCTTC
>.|TRBD1|TRBV27|TRBJ1-6
CASQSLPKSQGGSPLHF
TGTGCCAGCCAAAGTTTGCCGAAGTCCCAGGGGGGATCACCCCTCCACTTT
>.|TRBD1|TRBV19|TRBJ1-6
CASSTRGQGTASPLHF
TGTGCCAGTAGTACAAGGGGACAGGGGACTGCTTCACCCCTCCACTTT
>once|.|TRBV2|TRBJ2-1
CASMSYRIALGGNEQFF
TGTGCCAGCATGAGTTACCGAATAGCTCTGGGTGGCAATGAGCAGTTCTTC
>once|.|TRBV9|TRBJ1-2
CASSELGGGANYGYTF
TGTGCCAGCAGCGAGCTTGGGGGGGGCGCTAACTATGGCTACACCTTC
>few|TRBD1|TRBV27|TRBJ1-1
CASSLAKDRLNTEAFF
TGTGCCAGCAGTCTTGCCAAGGACAGGCTGAACACTGAAGCTTTCTTT
>.|TRBD1|TRBV5-4|TRBJ1-5
CASSSDRGQPQHF
TGTGCCAGCAGCTCGGACAGGGGCCAGCCCCAGCATTTT
>.|.|TRBV9|TRBJ2-7
CASSVVSSYEQYF
TGTGCCAGCAGCGTAGTCAGCTCCTACGAGCAGTACTTC
>.|TRBD1|TRBV11-3|TRBJ2-7
CASSFGQAQEQYF
TGTGCCAGCAGCTTTGGACAGGCACAAGAGCAGTACTTC
>.|TRBD1|TRBV5-6|TRBJ1-4
CASSLAGQGEERTNEKLFF
TGTGCCAGCAGCTTGGCGGGACAGGGGGAAGAGAGGACTAATGAAAAACTGTTTTTT
>.|TRBD1|TRBV2|TRBJ1-2
CASSGAPRQGAVGYTF
TGTGCCAGCAGTGGTGCCCCCAGGCAGGGGGCGGTTGGCTACACCTTC
>.|TRBD1|TRBV5-1|TRBJ2-5
CASSLQRGTEPQETQYF
TGCGCCAGCAGCTTGCAGAGGGGGACAGAACCCCAAGAGACCCAGTACTTC
>.|.|TRBV1|TRBJ2-3
CTSSAPQQDCTDTQYF
TGCACCAGCAGCGCCCCTCAACAGGATTGCACAGATACGCAGTATTTT
>.|.|TRBV7-9|TRBJ1-2
CASTALPAGGYTF
TGTGCCAGCACCGCCCTTCCTGCGGGTGGCTACACCTTC
>.|.|TRBV29-1|TRBJ1-3
CSGKEPETGNTIYF
TGCAGCGGGAAAGAGCCGGAGACTGGAAACACCATATATTTT
>.|TRBD1|TRBV29-1|TRBJ2-2
CSVAPTRDRGGAPNTGELFF
TGCAGCGTAGCACCCACCCGGGACAGGGGGGGAGCCCCGAACACCGGGGAGCTGTTTTTT
>once|.|TRBV30|TRBJ1-6
CAWSIMSWGLTPPSSYNSPLHF
TGTGCCTGGAGTATTATGTCTTGGGGACTTACTCCGCCGAGCTCCTATAATTCCCCCCTCCACTTT
>.|TRBD2|TRBV2|TRBJ2-1
CASSEAGGDCFNEQFF
TGTGCCAGCAGTGAAGCGGGAGGGGACTGCTTCAATGAGCAGTTCTTC
>.|TRBD1|TRBV5-1|TRBJ2-2
CASKKLGQVTGELFF
TGCGCCAGCAAAAAATTGGGACAGGTAACCGGGGAGCTGTTTTTT